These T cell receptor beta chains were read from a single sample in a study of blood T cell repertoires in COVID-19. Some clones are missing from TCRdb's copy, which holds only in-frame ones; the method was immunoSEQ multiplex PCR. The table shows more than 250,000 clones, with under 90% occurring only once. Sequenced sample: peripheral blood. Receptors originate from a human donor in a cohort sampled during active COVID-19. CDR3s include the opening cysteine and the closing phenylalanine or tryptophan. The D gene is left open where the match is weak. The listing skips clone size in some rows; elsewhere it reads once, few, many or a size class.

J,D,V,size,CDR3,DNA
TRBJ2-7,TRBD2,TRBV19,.,CASSSRTSGTYEQYF,TGTGCCAGTAGTAGCCGGACTAGCGGAACCTACGAGCAGTACTTC
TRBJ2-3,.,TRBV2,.,CASTWRIADTQYF,TGTGCCAGCACCTGGAGGATCGCAGATACGCAGTATTTT
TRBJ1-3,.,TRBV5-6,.,CASSLDLSGNTIYF,TGTGCCAGCAGCCTAGACCTCTCTGGAAACACCATATATTTT
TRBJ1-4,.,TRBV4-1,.,CASSQGATAYNEKLFF,TGCGCCAGCAGCCAAGGGGCGACAGCCTATAATGAAAAACTGTTTTTT
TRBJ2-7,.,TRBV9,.,CASSLEEGYEQYF,TGTGCCAGCAGCCTAGAGGAGGGCTACGAGCAGTACTTC
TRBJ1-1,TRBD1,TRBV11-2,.,CASSTQGAPNTEAFF,TGTGCCAGCAGCACCCAGGGGGCGCCGAACACTGAAGCTTTCTTT
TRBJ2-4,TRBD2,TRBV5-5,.,CASSPGLAEIIAKNIQYF,TGTGCCAGCAGCCCGGGACTAGCGGAGATAATAGCCAAAAACATTCAGTACTTC
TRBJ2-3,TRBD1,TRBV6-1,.,CASSEQDRVTDTQYF,TGTGCCAGCAGTGAACAAGACAGGGTCACAGATACGCAGTATTTT
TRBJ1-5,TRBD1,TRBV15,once,CATDKGQGDNQPQHF,TGTGCCACAGATAAGGGGCAGGGGGACAATCAGCCCCAGCATTTT
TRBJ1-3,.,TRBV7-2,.,CASSLVGGATGNTIYF,TGTGCCAGCAGCTTAGTTGGAGGGGCGACGGGAAACACCATATATTTT
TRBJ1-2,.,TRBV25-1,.,CASIHDLGGGYTF,TGTGCCAGCATCCACGACCTCGGGGGTGGCTACACCTTC
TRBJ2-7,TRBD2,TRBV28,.,CASSLKLAGESYEQYF,TGTGCCAGCAGTTTAAAGCTAGCGGGGGAGTCCTACGAGCAGTACTTC
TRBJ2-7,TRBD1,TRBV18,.,CASSPRVTGQVEQYF,TGTGCCAGCTCACCACGCGTGACAGGGCAGGTCGAGCAGTACTTC
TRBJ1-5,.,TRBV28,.,CASGRVDQPQHF,TGTGCCAGCGGGCGGGTCGATCAGCCCCAGCATTTT
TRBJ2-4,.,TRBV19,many,CASSSTPGVGNIQYF,TGTGCCAGTAGTTCTACCCCGGGGGTCGGGAACATTCAGTACTTC